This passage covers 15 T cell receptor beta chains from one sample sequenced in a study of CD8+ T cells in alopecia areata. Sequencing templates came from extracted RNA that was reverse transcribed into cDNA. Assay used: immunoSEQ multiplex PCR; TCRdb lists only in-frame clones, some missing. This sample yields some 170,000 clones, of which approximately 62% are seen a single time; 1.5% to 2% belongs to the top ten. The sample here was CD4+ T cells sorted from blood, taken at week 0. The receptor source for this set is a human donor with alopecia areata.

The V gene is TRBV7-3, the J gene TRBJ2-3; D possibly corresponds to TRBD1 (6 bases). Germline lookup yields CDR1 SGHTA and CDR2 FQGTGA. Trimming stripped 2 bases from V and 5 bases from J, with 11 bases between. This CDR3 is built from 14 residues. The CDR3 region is CASSLGRGRDTQYF. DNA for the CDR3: TGTGCCAGCAGCTTAGGCAGGGGCAGAGATACGCAGTATTTT.

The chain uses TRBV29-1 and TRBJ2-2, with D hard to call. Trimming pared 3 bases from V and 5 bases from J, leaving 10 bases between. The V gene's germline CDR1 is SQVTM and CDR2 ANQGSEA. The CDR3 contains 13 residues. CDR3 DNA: TGCAGCGTTGAGGAAGGGCTGACCGGGGAGCTGTTTTTT. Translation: CSVEEGLTGELFF.

In nucleotides, the CDR3 is TGTGCCAGCAGCTTAGAACTTGCAGAGACCCAGTACTTC. Protein: CASSLELAETQYF. This sequence joins TRBV7-8 and TRBJ2-5, with D unclear. This CDR3 has 13 amino acids. V lost 1 base, J lost 4 bases, and 7 bases lay in between. CDR1 is SGHVS and CDR2 is FQNEAQ in the germline V gene.

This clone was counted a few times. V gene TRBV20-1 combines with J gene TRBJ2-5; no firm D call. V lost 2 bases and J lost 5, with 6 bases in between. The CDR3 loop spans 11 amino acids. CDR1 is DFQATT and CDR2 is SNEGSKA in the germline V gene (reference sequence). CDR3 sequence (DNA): TGCAGTGCTAGACCTACTGAGACCCAGTACTTC. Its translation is CSARPTETQYF.

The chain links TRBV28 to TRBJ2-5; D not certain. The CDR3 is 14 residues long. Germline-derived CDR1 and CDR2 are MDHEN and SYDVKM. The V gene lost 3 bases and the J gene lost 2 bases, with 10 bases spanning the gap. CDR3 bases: TGTGCCAGCAGTTTGCAGAGGAAGCAAGAGACCCAGTACTTC. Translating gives CASSLQRKQETQYF.

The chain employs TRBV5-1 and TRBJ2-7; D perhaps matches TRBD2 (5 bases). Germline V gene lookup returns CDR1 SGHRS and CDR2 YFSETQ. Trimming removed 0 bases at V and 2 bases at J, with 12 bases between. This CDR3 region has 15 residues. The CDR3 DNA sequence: TGCGCCAGCAGCTTGGTCTCGGGAAGCACCTACGAGCAGTACTTC. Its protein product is CASSLVSGSTYEQYF.

CDR3 in DNA: TGCAGCGCCACCGGGACTAGGACGTACGAGCAGTACTTC. Amino acids: CSATGTRTYEQYF. This chain joins TRBV29-1 and TRBJ2-7; 8 bases match TRBD2. The germline gives CDR1 SQVTM, CDR2 ANQGSEA. The CDR3 loop spans 13 amino acids. V gave up 7 bases and J gave up 4 bases; unmatched junction bases: 9.

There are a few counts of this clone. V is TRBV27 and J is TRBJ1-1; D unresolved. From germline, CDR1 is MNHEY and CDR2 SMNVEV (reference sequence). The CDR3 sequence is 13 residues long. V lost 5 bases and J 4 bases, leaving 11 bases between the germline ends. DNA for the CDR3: TGTGCCAGCAGTCTTACTGTGGGCACTGAAGCTTTCTTT. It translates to CASSLTVGTEAFF.

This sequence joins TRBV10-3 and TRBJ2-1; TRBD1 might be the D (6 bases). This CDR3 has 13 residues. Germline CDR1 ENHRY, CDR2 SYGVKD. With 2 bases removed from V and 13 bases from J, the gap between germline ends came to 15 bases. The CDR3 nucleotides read TGTGCCATCAGTGAGCCAGATGCAGGGGCCCAGTTCTTC. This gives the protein CAISEPDAGAQFF.

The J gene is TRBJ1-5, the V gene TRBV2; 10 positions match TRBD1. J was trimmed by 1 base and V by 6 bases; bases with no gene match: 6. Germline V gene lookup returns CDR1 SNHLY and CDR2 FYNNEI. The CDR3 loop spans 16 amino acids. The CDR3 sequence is CASRQDRGFSNQPQHF. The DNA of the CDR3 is TGTGCCAGCAGGCAGGACAGGGGGTTCAGCAATCAGCCCCAGCATTTT.

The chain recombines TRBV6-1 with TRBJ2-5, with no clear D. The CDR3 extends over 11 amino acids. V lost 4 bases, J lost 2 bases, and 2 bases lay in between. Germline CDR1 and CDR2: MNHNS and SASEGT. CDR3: CASSGQETQYF. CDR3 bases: TGTGCCAGCAGTGGGCAAGAGACCCAGTACTTC.

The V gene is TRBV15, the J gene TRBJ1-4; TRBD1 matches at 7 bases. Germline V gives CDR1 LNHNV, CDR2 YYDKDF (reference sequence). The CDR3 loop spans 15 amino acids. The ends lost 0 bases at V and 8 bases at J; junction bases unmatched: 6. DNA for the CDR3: TGTGCCACCAGCAGAGAACCGACAGGGAGGGAAAAACTGTTTTTT. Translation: CATSREPTGREKLFF.

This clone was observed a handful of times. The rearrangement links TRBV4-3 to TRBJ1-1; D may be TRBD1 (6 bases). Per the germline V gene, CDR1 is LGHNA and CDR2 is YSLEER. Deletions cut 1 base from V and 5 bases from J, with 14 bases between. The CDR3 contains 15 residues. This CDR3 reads CASSQVPGAVTEAFF. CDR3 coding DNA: TGCGCCAGCAGCCAAGTCCCAGGGGCGGTTACTGAAGCTTTCTTT.

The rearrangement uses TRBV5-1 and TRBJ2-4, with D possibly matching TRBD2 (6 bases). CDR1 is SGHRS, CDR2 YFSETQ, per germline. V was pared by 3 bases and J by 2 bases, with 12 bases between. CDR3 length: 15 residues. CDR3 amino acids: CASSWGTGSKNIQYF. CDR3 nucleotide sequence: TGCGCCAGCAGCTGGGGGACTGGTTCCAAAAACATTCAGTACTTC.

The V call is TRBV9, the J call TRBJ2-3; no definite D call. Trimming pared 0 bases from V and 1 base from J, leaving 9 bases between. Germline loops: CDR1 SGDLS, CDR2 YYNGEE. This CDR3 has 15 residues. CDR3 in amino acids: CASSVGGRRTDTQYF. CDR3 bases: TGTGCCAGCAGCGTAGGAGGCAGGCGCACAGATACGCAGTATTTT. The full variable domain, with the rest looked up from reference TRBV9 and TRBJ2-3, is DSGVTQTPKHLITATGQRVTLRCSPRSGDLSVYWYQQSLDQGLQFLIQYYNGEERAKGNILERFSAQQFPDLHSELNLSSLELGDSALYFCASSVGGRRTDTQYFGPGTRLTVL.